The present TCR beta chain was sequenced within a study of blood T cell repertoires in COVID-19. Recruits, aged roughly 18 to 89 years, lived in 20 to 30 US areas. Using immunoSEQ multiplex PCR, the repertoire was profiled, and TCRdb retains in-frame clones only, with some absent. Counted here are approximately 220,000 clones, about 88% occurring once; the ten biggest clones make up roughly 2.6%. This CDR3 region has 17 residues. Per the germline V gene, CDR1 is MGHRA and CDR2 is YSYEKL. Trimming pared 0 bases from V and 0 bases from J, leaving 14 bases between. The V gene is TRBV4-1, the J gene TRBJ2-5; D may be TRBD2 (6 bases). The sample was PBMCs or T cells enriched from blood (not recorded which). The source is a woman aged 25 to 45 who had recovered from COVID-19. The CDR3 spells CASSQDFWRGNQETQYF. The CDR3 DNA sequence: TGCGCCAGCAGCCAAGATTTCTGGCGGGGTAACCAAGAGACCCAGTACTTC.